This T cell receptor beta chain was sequenced during a study of regulatory T cells in long-lasting Graves disease. Time point meaning: newly diagnosed GD, antithyroid drugs for less than 3 months. The TCR library was made from RNA extracted from PBMCs. Through Arm-PCR of CDR3 regions and iRepertoire HTBI primers, TCR beta libraries were built. TCRdb called the multiplex PCR reads again in MiXCR, with one record for every CDR3 protein. The sample includes around 500,000 distinct CDR3 sequences, about 12% seen only once; the top ten take almost 9%. In the case of this clonotype: The antigen remains undetermined. Being one base from a much bigger clone, this may be a read error.

The germline CDR1 and CDR2 sequences are LNHDA and SQIVND (reference sequence). This CDR3 is 14 amino acids long. V was pared by 3 bases and J by 0 bases, with 3 bases between. Study findings and constraints: Newly diagnosed patients had higher TCR diversity than persistent Graves' patients did. Patients with persistent disease shared around 2,700 public clonotypes, outpacing the roughly 970 shared by new patients.

The data also belong to a second study, concerning T cells in Graves' hyperthyroidism and ophthalmopathy. Per that paper: For Graves' hyperthyroidism to be stable, ophthalmopathy could not progress within 18 months. Ophthalmopathy could be told apart from stable hyperthyroidism with a 13 V-J model.

Material: peripheral blood mononuclear cells (PBMCs), obtained at new diagnosis, from a patient treated with antithyroid drugs. The V and J genes are TRBV19 and TRBJ1-6; no definite D call. The receptor comes from a woman younger than 45 with Graves disease. DNA of the CDR3: TGTGCCAGTAGTATCAGCTCCTATAATTCACCCCTCCACTTT. Amino acid sequence: CASSISSYNSPLHF.